The 3 T cell receptor beta chains in this list originate from one sample, sequenced in a study of identical twins. MiXCR, run by TCRdb on the 5' RACE reads, gives a single entry per CDR3 protein. The sample contains around 370,000 distinct CDR3 sequences, about 9% of which appear only once. Sequencing used naive T cells sorted from blood. Receptors originate from a woman aged 45-65 years in good health.

V usage is TRBV28 and J usage is TRBJ2-7, with D tentatively TRBD2 (6 bases). Germline CDR1 is MDHEN and CDR2 is SYDVKM. V lost 7 bases, J lost 0 bases, and 13 bases lay in between. This CDR3 spans 14 amino acids. The CDR3 region has the DNA TGTGCCAGCATGGGGGGAAAGGGCTCCTACGAGCAGTACTTC. Amino acids: CASMGGKGSYEQYF.

This clonotype was counted only a few times. The chain recombines TRBV9 with TRBJ2-2; 7 bases are a match to TRBD1. V shed 2 bases and J 4 bases; nucleotides not matched to a gene: 5. The germline gives CDR1 SGDLS, CDR2 YYNGEE. CDR3 size: 15 residues. The CDR3 is CASSVGTEGTGELFF. CDR3 coding DNA: TGTGCCAGCAGCGTCGGGACAGAGGGCACCGGGGAGCTGTTTTTT.

V is TRBV4-1 and J is TRBJ2-1, with D hard to call. Germline values: CDR1 MGHRA, CDR2 YSYEKL. V was trimmed by 3 bases and J by 9 bases, leaving 9 bases between them. This CDR3 spans 12 amino acids. The CDR3 is CASSHIISEQFF. The DNA for the CDR3 is TGCGCCAGCAGCCATATTATTAGTGAGCAGTTCTTC.